This T cell receptor (beta chain) comes out of a study of cytomegalovirus exposure and HLA in healthy donors (TCRdb year 2017). At the level of the whole study: An earlier analysis of more than 550 of the donors reported approximately 300 Gb of sequence data and roughly 120 million unique TCR beta sequences obtained from some 200 million T cells. Approximately 300 gigabases of sequencing data and 91 million or so unique TCR sequences made up an early release that covered several hundred HLA-typed donors. Among the roughly 380 genotyped donors, about 85% belonged to the genetic ancestry cluster associated with self-reported Caucasian donors. The study was designed to test whether signatures of past pathogen exposure could be identified by cataloging public T cell receptors. The study profiled the T cell repertoires of hundreds of subjects by immunosequencing and related them to cytomegalovirus serostatus. Along with the approximately 620-subject first cohort, a separate validation cohort of 120 different subjects was used. To predict cytomegalovirus infection status, the study combined high-throughput TCR immunosequencing, statistical association of individual TCRs with disease status, and machine learning. In a later analysis, previously published TCR beta repertoires from several hundred donors were re-analyzed and high-resolution HLA genotyping was added so that TCR occurrence patterns could be studied. Rather than drawing on any new phenotypic data, the later analysis identified candidate immune exposures from TCR beta sequences and the way those sequences occurred across donors. In an earlier analysis of roughly 600 of the donors, high-throughput TCR beta sequencing was used to judge whether each TCR beta V gene segment behaved as functional or pseudogenic. Donor age, sex, ethnicity and CMV serostatus were collected together with the repertoire data. Genome-wide SNP genotypes for about 60% of the roughly 700 donors were used in a later genetic analysis, which treated that subset as a discovery cohort. Every discovery cohort repertoire had been produced on one sequencing platform. Both class I and class II loci were covered by HLA typing, at four-digit resolution. Typing coverage differed by locus: A, B, C, DRB1 and DQB1 were typed in roughly 629-630 donors, DQA1 in about 560, DPA1 in 600 to 610, and DPB1 in around 440. Because of strong linkage in the cohort, a handful of DR-DQ haplotypes were treated as single units for association and clustering. Among some 410 genotyped donors of the cohort, an average of approximately 230,000 unique TCR beta nucleotide sequences were sequenced per donor, around 18% of them non-productive. Overall results and qualifications from the work: According to the authors, the approach could potentially be generalized to other disease states and immunological phenotypes. Because counts were too low, around 18 rarely observed V segments, including chromosome 9 orphons, were left out of the earlier analysis of some 640 of the donors. Because some donors lacked HLA typing at each locus, the association tests relied only on the typed subset. In an earlier analysis of a few hundred of the donors, most TCR beta V segments were observed in productive rearrangements about 90% or about 30% of the time, broadly matching IMGT annotations. Because the 87-base-pair reads could not distinguish some IMGT-functional V segments, including TRBV6-2 and TRBV6-3, those segments were excluded. The presence/absence analyses assumed that sequencing depth was roughly uniform across donors, and that assumption may not be true. Most CMV-associated TCR beta chains appeared to be HLA-restricted in a later analysis, and the HLA associations seemed to be driven largely by CMV exposure. In a later genetic analysis, fewer N-insertions in productive TCRs were reported among donors in an Asian-associated ancestry cluster than the 666-donor mean. The sequencing pipeline was judged likely to have produced a cluster of highly shared sequence variants as a technical artifact. In a later analysis, HLA-associated TCR beta chains were found to be more clonally expanded and to have lower generation probabilities than equally common non-associated chains. Strong co-occurrence of HLA alleles, especially DR and DQ, made assigning TCR associations to individual alleles difficult. The classifier was reported to diagnose cytomegalovirus status with high specificity and sensitivity in both the original and validation cohorts. In vitro tests confirmed that a few of the cytomegalovirus-associated TCR beta chains recognize cytomegalovirus antigens. A total of around 150 TCR beta chains were listed by the study as associated with cytomegalovirus. Correlated functional status among segregating V segments might be attributable to linkage disequilibrium, but an unknown experimental factor could not be ruled out. Specific HLA alleles were associated with about 17,000 TCR beta sequences at a false discovery rate of 0.05 in a later analysis. A further reported finding was that TCR beta sequences accurately predicted the HLA-A and HLA-B alleles for most subjects in the first cohort. A later analysis found that TCR association rates varied across HLA loci, with DRB1 alleles showing the most associated TCRs and HLA-C alleles the fewest. Across donors, most TCR sequences were observed very rarely, whereas some public TCRs were present in many individuals. In a later analysis, several top co-occurrence clusters were reported to appear linked to parvovirus B19, influenza, CMV and Epstein-Barr virus. The only immune exposure information available for the cohort was CMV serostatus. This cohort had only TCR beta chains sequenced, and the lack of alpha or paired-chain data limited which features could be detected. A later genetic analysis associated a missense DCLRE1C variant with V-gene and J-gene trimming of TCR beta chains, and an independent cohort replicated the association.

The library was obtained by the immunoSEQ multiplex PCR assay. The multiplex PCR relied on a mix of 60 forward primers for TCR Vbeta segments and 13 reverse primers for TCR Jbeta segments. The CDR3 region of rearranged TCR beta genes was amplified from genomic DNA by a multiplex PCR assay. The amplified TCR beta libraries were sequenced on the Illumina HiSeq System as 87-base-pair reads. Processing in the source paper ran as follows. Across the roughly 670 repertoires, a later analysis counted 80 million or so unique TCR beta chains, roughly 11 million of which were shared by at least two donors. To remove PCR and sequencing errors, raw reads were error-corrected and collapsed into unique sequences using a nearest-neighbor algorithm that merged closely related sequences. CDR3 sequences were aligned to IMGT reference sequences to assign V, D and J gene segments. For a sequence to be retained, a match of at least six nucleotides was required to both a V gene segment and a J gene segment. Rearrangements were classified as productive when the CDR3 lacked stop codons and remained in frame with V and J, and all other rearrangements were classified as non-productive. CDR3 was defined by IMGT convention, running from the second conserved V-encoded cysteine to the conserved J-encoded phenylalanine. In an earlier analysis of more than 550 of the donors, sequences lacking an unambiguous match to a single V gene segment were excluded. An earlier analysis of a few hundred of the donors called V segments functional above 56.7% productive rearrangements and segregating when the between-donor standard deviation exceeded 5%. A statistical classification framework was built for diagnosing cytomegalovirus status from the catalog of TCR beta chain sequences. In a later analysis, TCR nucleotide sequences were compared against IMGT/GENE-DB human TR gene sequences so that V and J genes could be assigned. Using the TCRdist pipeline, a later analysis assigned CDR3 sequences along with most-parsimonious VDJ recombination scenarios. In a later analysis, each TCR beta chain was defined by its CDR3 amino acid sequence together with its V-gene family, and reads lacking a unique V-gene family were excluded. As a way to deal with suspected cross-contamination and a sequencing artifact, a later analysis dropped 500 to 700 nucleotide sequences that were highly shared and had low generation probability. For each public chain, a later analysis derived a clonal expansion index from normalized ranks of inferred template counts within each repertoire. A later analysis computed generation probabilities with a VDJ recombination model fitted to out-of-frame rearrangements, and checked the results against IGoR. In a later analysis, hypergeometric tests were used to score TCR-TCR, TCR-HLA and TCR-CMV co-occurrence, with a repertoire-size bias correction applied to TCR pairs. To estimate false discovery rates, a later analysis permuted the HLA or CMV assignments 20 times. In a later analysis, co-occurring TCRs were grouped with DBSCAN, and TCRdist sequence similarity was added when clustering was performed within HLA-allele-positive subsets. Repertoires with fewer than 30,000 or more than 120,000 public chains, plus five repertoires with anomalous nucleotide sharing, were excluded from co-occurrence clustering. TCRdb retrieved this table from immuneACCESS and kept in-frame rearrangements only. Not all clones are present; in checked studies, unresolved V genes account for under half, and no reason is known for the remainder. That table gives V, J and clone size, and the DNA gave D and trimming. The sample has about 40,000 clones on record, roughly 80% of them singletons. The ten largest account for about 10% of the sample.

The germline V gene (reference sequence) yields PRHDT for CDR1 and FYEKMQ for CDR2. Here V drops 5 bases and J drops 3 bases, and the junction holds 7 bases not matched to any gene. The CDR3, from cysteine to phenylalanine, totals 15 residues. The retained sequence is limited to the CDR3, 45 bases, with the frame set at the first base. In total, fewer than 750 healthy bone marrow donors made up the cohort. At the time of sampling, every cohort member was nominally healthy, though immune exposures that went unrecorded were likely present. The donor tested CMV seropositive, placing the donor among the 289 seropositive members of the cohort. Every donor gave a peripheral blood sample, and the peripheral blood mononuclear cells from that sample were used for TCR beta sequencing. The Qiagen DNeasy Blood Extraction Kit was used to extract genomic DNA from the blood cell samples. To note about this clone: The clone's antigen remains unknown. Base quality data are lacking; no much larger clone is found one base away.

The sequencing input was PBMCs. The receptor was derived from a woman between 18 and 29 years old in good health and CMV-seropositive. The rearranged chain carries TRBV13 and TRBJ2-1; the central 7 bases match TRBD1. The CDR3 reads as follows: CASSPADRIYNEQFF. In nucleotides, the sequence is TGTGCCAGCAGCCCAGCGGACAGGATCTACAATGAGCAGTTCTTC. The full variable domain, with segments outside the CDR3 supplied by the reference TRBV13 and TRBJ2-1 proteins, appears as AAGVIQSPRHLIKEKRETATLKCYPIPRHDTVYWYQQGPGQDPQFLISFYEKMQSDKGSIPDRFSAQQFSDYHSELNMSSLELGDSALYFCASSPADRIYNEQFFGPGTRLTVL.